The 16 T cell receptor beta chains listed next were all sequenced from one sample in a study of T cells after posttransplantation cyclophosphamide. Cyclophosphamide on days +3 and +4 followed busulfan-fludarabine conditioning and a marrow graft. The assay was immunoSEQ multiplex PCR, and TCRdb's table has in-frame clones only and misses some. The table has approximately 17,000 clones, roughly 81% seen once. This sample comprised CD8+ T cells sorted from PBMCs, obtained roughly 2,000 days after a stem cell transplant with posttransplant cyclophosphamide. Source of these receptors: a female patient aged 35 to 55 who received an allogeneic stem cell transplant from a related donor, was CMV-positive, and had no GVHD. Some T cells may have originated in the graft donor.

The chain links TRBV7-3 to TRBJ1-1; 9 nucleotides match TRBD1. This CDR3 region has 14 residues. V dropped 5 bases and J dropped 3; count of bases not matched to a gene: 4. Per the germline V gene, CDR1 is SGHTA and CDR2 is FQGTGA. This CDR3 is CASSRGQGDTEAFF. CDR3 in DNA: TGTGCCAGCAGCAGGGGACAGGGAGACACTGAAGCTTTCTTT.

This CDR3 reads CASSHPSGQTGWAFF. CDR3 sequence (DNA): TGTGCCAGCAGCCACCCCTCGGGACAGACGGGTTGGGCTTTCTTT. The genes are TRBV11-2 and TRBJ1-1, with 7 bases that match TRBD1. After removal of 5 bases from V and 11 bases from J, the junction contained 17 bases not matched to a gene. CDR1 and CDR2 (germline): SGHAT, FQNNGV. The CDR3 is 15 residues long. The full variable domain, with the rest looked up from reference TRBV11-2 and TRBJ1-1, is EAGVAQSPRYKIIEKRQSVAFWCNPISGHATLYWYQQILGQGPKLLIQFQNNGVVDDSQLPKDRFSAERLKGVDSTLKIQPAKLEDSAVYLCASSHPSGQTGWAFFGQGTRLTVV.

V is TRBV5-5 and J is TRBJ1-1; possibly TRBD1 for D (6 bases). The V gene's germline CDR1 is SGHKS and CDR2 YYEKEE (reference sequence). V was pared by 2 bases and J by 5 bases, with 16 bases between. CDR3 length equals 15 residues. In DNA form, the CDR3 reads TGTGCCAGCAGCTTTCATACCGATCAGGGGACTGAAGCTTTCTTT. Its translation is CASSFHTDQGTEAFF.

CDR3 sequence reads: CASSLEGLPYTGELFF. The CDR3 DNA is TGTGCCAGCAGCTTGGAGGGACTACCCTACACCGGGGAGCTGTTTTTT. The chain combines TRBV5-6 with TRBJ2-2; 7 positions match TRBD2. This CDR3 is built from 16 residues. Germline values: CDR1 SGHDT, CDR2 YYEEEE. V gave up 0 bases and J gave up 3 bases; unmatched junction bases: 5.

This clone was seen only once. The CDR3 bases are TGCGCCAGCAGCACGGACACCGCCTATGAGCAGTTCTTC. Residues: CASSTDTAYEQFF. The gene calls are TRBV5-1 and TRBJ2-1; tentative D call: TRBD1 (5 bases). The V gene's germline CDR1 is SGHRS and CDR2 YFSETQ. The length of the CDR3 is 13 residues. Deletions cut 4 bases from V and 8 bases from J, with 13 bases between.

This clone was recorded once. The rearrangement uses TRBV5-1 and TRBJ1-2, with TRBD1 matching 7 bases. Per germline, CDR1 SGHRS and CDR2 YFSETQ. The CDR3 covers 16 residues. The ends lost 5 bases at V and 6 bases at J; junction bases unmatched: 16. The CDR3 sequence is CASRLSDRDGPDGYTF. The DNA of the CDR3 is TGCGCCAGCAGGTTGAGCGACAGGGACGGTCCGGATGGCTACACCTTC.

The CDR3 DNA reads as TGTGCCAGCAGACGGGACTCCTCTAGCACAGATACGCAGTATTTT. Translation: CASRRDSSSTDTQYF. The chain uses TRBV5-6 and TRBJ2-3; tentatively, D is TRBD2 (6 bases). Between the trimmed V and J ends, which lost 5 bases and 0 bases, there was a span of 13 bases. In germline, CDR1 is SGHDT, CDR2 YYEEEE. This CDR3 has 15 residues.

The chain joins TRBV7-3 to TRBJ2-1; possibly TRBD2 for D (6 bases). Per the germline V gene, CDR1 is SGHTA and CDR2 is FQGTGA. V was cut by 5 bases and J by 9 bases, with 17 bases left in between. The CDR3 is made up of 14 amino acids. In nucleotides, the CDR3 is TGTGCCAGCAGCAATGGACTACCGTCAACTGAGCAGTTCTTC. Translation gives CASSNGLPSTEQFF.

V usage is TRBV5-4 and J usage is TRBJ2-7, with 8 bases fitting TRBD1. CDR1 and CDR2 (germline): SGHNT, YYREEE (reference sequence). The V segment lost 3 bases and the J segment 2 bases; nucleotides outside the gene matches: 7. This CDR3 has 15 residues. In DNA, the CDR3 is TGTGCCAGCAGCTGGACAGGGAAAGGAACCTACGAGCAGTACTTC. This sequence encodes CASSWTGKGTYEQYF.

This chain links TRBV11-2 with TRBJ1-1; D is possibly TRBD1 (6 bases). The germline CDR1 and CDR2 sequences are SGHAT and FQNNGV. The V end lost 5 bases, the J end lost 3 bases, and 16 bases lay between the germline ends. This CDR3 spans 15 amino acids. The CDR3 DNA sequence: TGTGCCAGCAGCCCATCCCAGGGGTCCGACACTGAAGCTTTCTTT. Its protein is CASSPSQGSDTEAFF.

The chain combines TRBV5-1 with TRBJ2-2, with D hard to call. The V gene lost 4 bases and the J gene lost 4 bases, with 8 bases spanning the gap. Per the germline V gene, CDR1 is SGHRS and CDR2 is YFSETQ. The CDR3 spans 13 residues. CDR3 DNA sequence: TGCGCCAGCAGCCCGTACGGCACCGGGGAGCTGTTTTTT. Translated: CASSPYGTGELFF.

The chain couples TRBV28 to TRBJ2-1; the match to TRBD2 covers 7 bases. Germline V gives CDR1 MDHEN, CDR2 SYDVKM. The CDR3 consists of 15 residues. V lost 1 base, J lost 4 bases, and 4 bases stayed unmatched. CDR3 residues: CASSLLAGYYNEQFF. The CDR3 coding sequence is TGTGCCAGCAGTTTATTAGCGGGTTATTACAATGAGCAGTTCTTC.

This clone is judged medium-sized. This chain joins TRBV15 and TRBJ2-3, with TRBD1 matching 8 bases. The V segment lost 4 bases and the J segment 4 bases; nucleotides outside the gene matches: 7. The CDR3 has 15 amino acids. CDR1 and CDR2 (germline): LNHNV, YYDKDF (reference sequence). CDR3 in DNA: TGTGCCACCAGCACCCCTCAGGGGGCATCAGATACGCAGTATTTT. Translating it yields CATSTPQGASDTQYF. Variable domain in full (rest from reference TRBV15 and TRBJ2-3): DAMVIQNPRYQVTQFGKPVTLSCSQTLNHNVMYWYQQKSSQAPKLLFHYYDKDFNNEADTPDNFQSRRPNTSFCFLDIRSPGLGDTAMYLCATSTPQGASDTQYFGPGTRLTVL.

The chain has TRBV9 and TRBJ2-1; D possibly corresponds to TRBD2 (7 bases). The CDR3 consists of 14 residues. Trimming left V 2 bases short and J 7 bases short, with 13 bases between. Germline lookup yields CDR1 SGDLS and CDR2 YYNGEE. The CDR3 region has the DNA TGTGCCAGCAGCGTTGCGGGGGCTAGGAATGAGCAGTTCTTC. This sequence encodes CASSVAGARNEQFF. Complete variable domain (other parts from reference TRBV9 and TRBJ2-1): DSGVTQTPKHLITATGQRVTLRCSPRSGDLSVYWYQQSLDQGLQFLIQYYNGEERAKGNILERFSAQQFPDLHSELNLSSLELGDSALYFCASSVAGARNEQFFGPGTRLTVL.

The J gene is TRBJ2-3, the V gene TRBV10-2; D remains ambiguous. Germline V gene sequence: CDR1 WSHSY, CDR2 SAAADI. The length of the CDR3 is 10 residues. Trimming took 10 bases from V and 6 from J, leaving 8 bases between them. The CDR3 DNA is TGCGCCACCGAGTCGGATACGCAGTATTTT. Amino acids: CATESDTQYF.

The chain employs TRBV5-1 and TRBJ2-7; 9 positions match TRBD1. V shed 2 bases and J 4 bases; nucleotides not matched to a gene: 10. This CDR3 has 16 residues. Germline V CDR1 and CDR2: SGHRS, YFSETQ. The CDR3: CASSFPRTGQGYEQYF. The CDR3 nucleotides read TGCGCCAGCAGCTTCCCGAGGACGGGACAGGGTTACGAGCAGTACTTC. The variable domain in full, with the rest retrieved from reference TRBV5-1 and TRBJ2-7, is KAGVTQTPRYLIKTRGQQVTLSCSPISGHRSVSWYQQTPGQGLQFLFEYFSETQRNKGNFPGRFSGRQFSNSRSEMNVSTLELGDSALYLCASSFPRTGQGYEQYFGPGTRLTVT.